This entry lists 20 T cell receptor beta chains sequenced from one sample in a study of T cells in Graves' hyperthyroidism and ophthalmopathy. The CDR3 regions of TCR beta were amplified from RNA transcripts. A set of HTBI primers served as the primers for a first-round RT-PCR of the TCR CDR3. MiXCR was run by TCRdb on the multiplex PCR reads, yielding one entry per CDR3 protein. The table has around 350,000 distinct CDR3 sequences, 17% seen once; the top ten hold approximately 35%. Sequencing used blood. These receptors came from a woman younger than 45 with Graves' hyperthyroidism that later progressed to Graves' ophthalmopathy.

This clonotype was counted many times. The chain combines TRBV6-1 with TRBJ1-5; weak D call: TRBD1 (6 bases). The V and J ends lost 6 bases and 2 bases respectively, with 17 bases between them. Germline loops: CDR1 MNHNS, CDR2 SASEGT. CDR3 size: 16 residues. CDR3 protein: CASRRRQEVGNQPQHF. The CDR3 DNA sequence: TGTGCCAGCAGAAGACGACAGGAGGTGGGCAATCAGCCCCAGCATTTT.

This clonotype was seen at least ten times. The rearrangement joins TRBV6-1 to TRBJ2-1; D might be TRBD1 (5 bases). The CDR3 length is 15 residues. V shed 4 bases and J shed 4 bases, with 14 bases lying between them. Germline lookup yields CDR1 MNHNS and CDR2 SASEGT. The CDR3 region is CASSVGRATYNEQFF. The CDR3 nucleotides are TGTGCCAGCAGTGTAGGCAGGGCGACGTACAATGAGCAGTTCTTC.

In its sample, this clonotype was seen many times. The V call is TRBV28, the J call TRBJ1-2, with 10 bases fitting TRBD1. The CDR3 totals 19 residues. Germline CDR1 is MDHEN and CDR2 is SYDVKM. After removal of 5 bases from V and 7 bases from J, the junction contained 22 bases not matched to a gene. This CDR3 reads CASSPMTGQGSSRGSGYTF. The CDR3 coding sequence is TGTGCCAGCAGTCCCATGACGGGACAGGGGTCTTCCCGGGGTAGTGGCTACACCTTC.

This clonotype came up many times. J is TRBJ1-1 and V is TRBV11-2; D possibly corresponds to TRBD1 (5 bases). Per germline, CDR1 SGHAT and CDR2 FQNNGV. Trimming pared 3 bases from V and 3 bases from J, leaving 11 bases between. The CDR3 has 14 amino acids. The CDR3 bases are TGTGCCAGCAGCTTCGGGGCAGGCCACACTGAAGCTTTCTTT. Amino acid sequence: CASSFGAGHTEAFF.

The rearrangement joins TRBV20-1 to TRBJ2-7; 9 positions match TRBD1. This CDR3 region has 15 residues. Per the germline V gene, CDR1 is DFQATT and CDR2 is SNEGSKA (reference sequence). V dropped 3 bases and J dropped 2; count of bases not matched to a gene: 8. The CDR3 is CSARMDRGDPYEQYF. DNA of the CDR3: TGCAGTGCTAGGATGGACAGGGGAGACCCCTACGAGCAGTACTTC.

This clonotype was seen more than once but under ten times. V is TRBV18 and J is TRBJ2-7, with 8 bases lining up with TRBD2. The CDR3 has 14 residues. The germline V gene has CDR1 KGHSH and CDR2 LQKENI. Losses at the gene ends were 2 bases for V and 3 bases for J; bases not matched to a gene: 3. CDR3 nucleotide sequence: TGTGCCAGCTCACCAGAGCGGGGGCACTACGAGCAGTACTTC. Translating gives CASSPERGHYEQYF.

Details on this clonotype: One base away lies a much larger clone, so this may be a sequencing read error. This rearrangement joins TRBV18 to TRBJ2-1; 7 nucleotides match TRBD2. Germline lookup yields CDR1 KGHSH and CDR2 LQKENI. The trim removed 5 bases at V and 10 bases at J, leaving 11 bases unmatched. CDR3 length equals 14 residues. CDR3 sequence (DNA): TGTGCCAGCTCAGGACCCGGGACTACATACGAGCAGTTCTTC. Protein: CASSGPGTTYEQFF.

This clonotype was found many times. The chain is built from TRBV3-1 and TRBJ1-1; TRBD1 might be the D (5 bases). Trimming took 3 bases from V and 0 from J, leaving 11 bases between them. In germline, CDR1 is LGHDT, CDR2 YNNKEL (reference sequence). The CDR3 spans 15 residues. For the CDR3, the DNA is TGTGCCAGCAGCCAGACGGGACTCTTGAACACTGAAGCTTTCTTT. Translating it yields CASSQTGLLNTEAFF.

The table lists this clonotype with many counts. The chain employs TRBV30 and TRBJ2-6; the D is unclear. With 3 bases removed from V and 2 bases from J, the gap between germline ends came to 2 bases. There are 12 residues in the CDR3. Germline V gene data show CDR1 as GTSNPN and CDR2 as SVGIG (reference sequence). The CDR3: CAWRAGANVLTF. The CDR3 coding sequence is TGTGCCTGGAGGGCTGGGGCCAACGTCCTGACTTTC.

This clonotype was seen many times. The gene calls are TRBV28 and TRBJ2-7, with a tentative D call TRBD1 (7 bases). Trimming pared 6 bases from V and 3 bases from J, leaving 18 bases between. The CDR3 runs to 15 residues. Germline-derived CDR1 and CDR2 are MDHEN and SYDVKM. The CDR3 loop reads CASRGGTARNYEQYF. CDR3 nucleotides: TGTGCCAGCAGAGGCGGGACAGCACGGAACTACGAGCAGTACTTC.

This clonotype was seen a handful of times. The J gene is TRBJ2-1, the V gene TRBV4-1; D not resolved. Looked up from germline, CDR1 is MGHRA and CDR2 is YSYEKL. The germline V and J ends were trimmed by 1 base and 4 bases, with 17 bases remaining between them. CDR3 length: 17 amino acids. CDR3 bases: TGCGCCAGCAGCCAAGTCCCCTCTGGATTTGCATACAATGAGCAGTTCTTC. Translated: CASSQVPSGFAYNEQFF.

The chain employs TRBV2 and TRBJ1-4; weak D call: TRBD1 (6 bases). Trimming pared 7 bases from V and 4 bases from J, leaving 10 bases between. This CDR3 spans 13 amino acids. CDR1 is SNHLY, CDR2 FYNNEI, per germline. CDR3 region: CASNRDLNEKLFF. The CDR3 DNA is TGTGCCAGCAACAGGGACCTTAATGAAAAACTGTTTTTT.

CDR3 DNA sequence: TGTGCCAGCTCGGTAAACAGGGACAATGGCTACACCTTC. Encoded protein: CASSVNRDNGYTF. The gene calls are TRBV18 and TRBJ1-2; TRBD1 might be the D (6 bases). Germline assignment: CDR1 KGHSH and CDR2 LQKENI. The CDR3 has 13 residues. V lost 6 bases to trimming and J lost 6 bases, with 14 bases between them.

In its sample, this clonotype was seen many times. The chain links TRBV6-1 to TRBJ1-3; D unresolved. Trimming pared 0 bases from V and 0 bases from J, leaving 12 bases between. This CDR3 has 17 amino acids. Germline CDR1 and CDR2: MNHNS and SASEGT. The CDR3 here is CASSEAQRTFSGNTIYF. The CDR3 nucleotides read TGTGCCAGCAGTGAAGCGCAAAGAACTTTCTCTGGAAACACCATATATTTT.

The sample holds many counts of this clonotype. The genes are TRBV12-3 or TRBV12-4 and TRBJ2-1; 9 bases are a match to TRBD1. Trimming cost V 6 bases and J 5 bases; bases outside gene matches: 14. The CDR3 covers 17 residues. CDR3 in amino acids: CASSPTGGSTQNNEQFF. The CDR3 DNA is TGTGCCAGCAGCCCGACAGGGGGTTCGACCCAAAACAATGAGCAGTTCTTC.

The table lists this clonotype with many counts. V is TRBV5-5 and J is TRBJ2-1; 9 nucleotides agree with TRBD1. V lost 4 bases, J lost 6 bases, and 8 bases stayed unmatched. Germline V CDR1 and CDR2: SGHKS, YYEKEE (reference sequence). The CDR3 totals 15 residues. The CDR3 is CASSRGDREVNEQFF. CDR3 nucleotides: TGTGCCAGCAGCCGGGGGGACAGGGAGGTCAATGAGCAGTTCTTC. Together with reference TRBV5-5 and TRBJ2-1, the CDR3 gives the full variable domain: DAGVTQSPTHLIKTRGQQVTLRCSPISGHKSVSWYQQVLGQGPQFIFQYYEKEERGRGNFPDRFSARQFPNYSSELNVNALLLGDSALYLCASSRGDREVNEQFFGPGTRLTVL.

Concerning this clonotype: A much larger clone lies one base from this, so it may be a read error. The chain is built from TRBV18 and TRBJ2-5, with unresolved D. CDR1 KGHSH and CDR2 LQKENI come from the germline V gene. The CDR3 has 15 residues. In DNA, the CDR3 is TGTGCCGGCTCACCAGGCCTTAAGTTCCAAGAGACCCAGTACTTC. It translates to CAGSPGLKFQETQYF.

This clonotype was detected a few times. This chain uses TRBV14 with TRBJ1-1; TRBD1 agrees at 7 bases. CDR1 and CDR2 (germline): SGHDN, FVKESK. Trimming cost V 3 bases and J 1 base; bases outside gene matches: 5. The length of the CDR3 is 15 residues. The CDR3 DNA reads TGTGCCAGCAGCCACGCAGGGGGTAGGAACACTGAAGCTTTCTTT. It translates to CASSHAGGRNTEAFF. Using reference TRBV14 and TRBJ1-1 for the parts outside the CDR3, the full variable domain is EAGVTQFPSHSVIEKGQTVTLRCDPISGHDNLYWYRRVMGKEIKFLLHFVKESKQDESGMPNNRFLAERTGGTYSTLKVQPAELEDSGVYFCASSHAGGRNTEAFFGQGTRLTVV.

This chain's CDR3 is CASSLGTLAQPQHF. CDR3 nucleotides: TGTGCCAGCAGCCTTGGTACTCTGGCGCAGCCCCAGCATTTT. This chain links TRBV7-2 with TRBJ1-5; D is unclear. CDR3 length: 14 amino acids. CDR1 is SGHTA, CDR2 FQGNSA, per germline. V gave up 5 bases and J gave up 7 bases, with 15 bases separating them. Filled out from reference TRBV7-2 and TRBJ1-5, the complete variable domain reads GAGVSQSPSNKVTEKGKDVELRCDPISGHTALYWYRQSLGQGLEFLIYFQGNSAPDKSGLPSDRFSAERTGGSVSTLTIQRTQQEDSAVYLCASSLGTLAQPQHFGDGTRLSIL.

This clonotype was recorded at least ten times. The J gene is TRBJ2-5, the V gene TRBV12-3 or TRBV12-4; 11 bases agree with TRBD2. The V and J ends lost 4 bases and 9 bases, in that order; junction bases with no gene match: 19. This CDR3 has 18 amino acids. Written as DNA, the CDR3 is TGTGCCAGCAGTTCTCCGGGACTAGCGGAGGTTATGCATTCGGCCCAGTACTTC. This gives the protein CASSSPGLAEVMHSAQYF.